This T cell receptor (delta chain) was retrieved from a study of gamma-delta chains in newborns, infants, children. Study-wide context: Microbial exposure reportedly drives polyclonal innate γδ T cell expansion after birth.

Germline V gene lookup returns CDR1 TSWWSYY and CDR2 QGS. Losses at the gene ends were 2 bases for V and 4 bases for J; bases not matched to a gene: 39. The CDR3 loop spans 27 amino acids. TCRdb re-identified clones in the reads via CATT. Of a few thousand delta-chain clones in the sample, about 36% are singletons; the top ten hold roughly 15%. The sequence derives from a child who received the measles vaccine. Material: blood. The chain links TRDV1 to TRDJ2; TRDD3 agrees at 8 bases. CDR3 bases: TGTGCTCTTGGGGAATGGTTTAGGCGATTCTATTCTTTATGGTGGGGGATGCTGCCGAGGGAGACAGCACAACTCTTCTTT. Encoded protein: CALGEWFRRFYSLWWGMLPRETAQLFF.